The source of this TCR beta chain is a study of CD8+ T cells in alopecia areata. The treatment is: oral pan-JAK inhibitor, 5-10 mg twice daily. Germline V gene sequence: CDR1 GTSNPN, CDR2 SVGIG (reference sequence). V was pared by 2 bases and J by 6 bases, with 6 bases of the junction left unmatched. The CDR3 length is 15 residues. Investigators isolated RNA and reverse transcribed it into cDNA to act as the sequencing template. This table comes from immunoSEQ multiplex PCR, and its TCRdb copy is limited to in-frame clones, with some not included. This table has about 140,000 clones, approximately 85% appearing once.

The chain recombines TRBV30 with TRBJ2-2, with 10 positions matching TRBD1. This specimen consisted of CD8+ T cells sorted from blood, obtained at week 4, from a patient treated with tofacitinib. The receptor was isolated from a human donor with alopecia areata. Here the CDR3 reads CAWSPGTGEAGELFF. CDR3 bases: TGTGCCTGGAGTCCCGGGACAGGGGAGGCCGGGGAGCTGTTTTTT.